The next 25 T cell receptor beta chains were all read from a single sample in a study of memory B cells and T cells in multiple sclerosis. Libraries were prepared by immunoSEQ multiplex PCR; TCRdb keeps only in-frame clonotypes and omits some of them. The top ten hold less than 3.5% of the sample, which has approximately 32,000 clones, more than 70% seen once. Stimulus-free culture yielded autoproliferating CFSE-dim and non-proliferating CFSE-high T cells, each sequenced separately. Pooled replicate wells came from around 5x10^7 CFSE-labeled PBMCs cultured 6 to 8 days without stimulus. Their antigen targets remain unknown. Sequenced material: PBMCs from blood kept in culture. The receptors were gathered from a human donor with multiple sclerosis.

V and J are TRBV5-1 and TRBJ1-2, with D tentatively TRBD1 (6 bases). The CDR3 covers 13 residues. V was trimmed by 2 bases and J by 6 bases, leaving 11 bases between them. The germline gives CDR1 SGHRS, CDR2 YFSETQ. The CDR3 sequence is CASSFKQGNGYTF. In DNA form, the CDR3 reads TGCGCCAGCAGCTTCAAACAGGGAAATGGCTACACCTTC.

This chain joins TRBV11-2 and TRBJ2-7; 7 bases match TRBD1. CDR1 is SGHAT and CDR2 is FQNNGV in the germline V gene. With V trimmed by 3 bases and J by 7 bases, 6 bases remained unmatched. The CDR3 is 13 residues long. DNA for the CDR3: TGTGCCAGCAGCTTTACAGGGGAAAGAGAGCAGTACTTC. This gives the protein CASSFTGEREQYF.

The rearrangement uses TRBV5-4 and TRBJ2-3, with 8 bases identical to TRBD2. CDR1 and CDR2 (germline): SGHNT, YYREEE (reference sequence). The CDR3 is 16 residues long. The J segment lost 4 bases and the V segment lost 2 bases, leaving 9 bases of the junction unmatched. The CDR3 DNA is TGTGCCAGCAGCTTTCCGAGCGGGGGTCAGGCAGATACGCAGTATTTT. This sequence encodes CASSFPSGGQADTQYF. Looking up the rest from reference TRBV5-4 and TRBJ2-3 gives the full variable domain: ETGVTQSPTHLIKTRGQQVTLRCSSQSGHNTVSWYQQALGQGPQFIFQYYREEENGRGNFPPRFSGLQFPNYSSELNVNALELDDSALYLCASSFPSGGQADTQYFGPGTRLTVL.

The chain recombines TRBV4-1 with TRBJ2-5; 8 nucleotides line up with TRBD2. The V and J ends lost 0 bases and 0 bases, in that order; junction bases with no gene match: 6. The CDR3 runs to 17 residues. Germline CDR1 is MGHRA and CDR2 is YSYEKL. The CDR3 region is CASSQDLGGGHQETQYF. In DNA, the CDR3 is TGCGCCAGCAGCCAAGATCTAGGCGGGGGGCACCAAGAGACCCAGTACTTC.

The rearrangement uses TRBV6-5 and TRBJ2-1; 12 bases map to TRBD2. CDR1 is MNHEY and CDR2 is SVGAGI in the germline V gene. This CDR3 region has 15 residues. Unmatched junction bases numbered 9, after V lost 7 bases and J lost 8 bases. In DNA form, the CDR3 reads TGTGCCAGCACCCCCGGGACTAGCGGGTCCGATGAGCAGTTCTTC. Translated: CASTPGTSGSDEQFF.

V usage is TRBV6-5 and J usage is TRBJ2-7, with D possibly being TRBD2 (6 bases). The length of the CDR3 is 12 residues. V lost 5 bases, J lost 3 bases, and 8 bases lay in between. Germline V lookup: CDR1 MNHEY, CDR2 SVGAGI. This CDR3 is CASSTGGYEQYF. As DNA, the CDR3 is TGTGCCAGCAGTACCGGGGGCTACGAGCAGTACTTC.

Judged by abundance, this clone is medium-sized. J is TRBJ2-1 and V is TRBV19; tentatively, D is TRBD1 (5 bases). Deletions cut 3 bases from V and 8 bases from J, with 17 bases between. The CDR3 sequence is 15 residues long. The germline gives CDR1 LNHDA, CDR2 SQIVND (reference sequence). This CDR3 is CASSIRQGFWHEQFF. CDR3 in DNA: TGTGCCAGTAGTATCAGGCAGGGATTTTGGCATGAGCAGTTCTTC.

This chain connects TRBV9 to TRBJ1-2; D is uncertain. The CDR3 contains 15 residues. The germline V and J ends were trimmed by 0 bases and 1 base, with 10 bases remaining between them. Germline CDR1 and CDR2: SGDLS and YYNGEE. CDR3 protein: CASSVEGRHNYGYTF. The CDR3 nucleotides are TGTGCCAGCAGCGTAGAAGGCAGGCATAACTATGGCTACACCTTC.

V and J are TRBV19 and TRBJ1-5; D is possibly TRBD1 (6 bases). V was clipped by 7 bases and J by 8 bases, with 18 bases between them. Germline V lookup: CDR1 LNHDA, CDR2 SQIVND (reference sequence). The CDR3 runs 14 residues. The CDR3 DNA reads TGTGCCAGTACCCCGGACAGCCCCCGTGAGCCCCAGCATTTT. As protein: CASTPDSPREPQHF.

A few counts support this clone. This sequence joins TRBV5-1 and TRBJ2-5; TRBD2 agrees at 11 bases. With 5 bases clipped from V and 0 bases from J, the junction kept 3 bases outside the gene matches. CDR3 size: 15 residues. CDR1 is SGHRS and CDR2 is YFSETQ in the germline V gene. The CDR3 loop is CASRRLAGNQETQYF. The CDR3 DNA is TGCGCCAGCAGACGACTAGCGGGGAACCAAGAGACCCAGTACTTC. The whole variable domain, remainder taken from reference TRBV5-1 and TRBJ2-5, is KAGVTQTPRYLIKTRGQQVTLSCSPISGHRSVSWYQQTPGQGLQFLFEYFSETQRNKGNFPGRFSGRQFSNSRSEMNVSTLELGDSALYLCASRRLAGNQETQYFGPGTRLLVL.

The J gene is TRBJ1-1, the V gene TRBV2; D may be TRBD1 (5 bases). The CDR3 length is 14 residues. Germline CDR1 reads SNHLY; CDR2 reads FYNNEI. V lost 6 bases and J lost 1, with 12 bases in between. The CDR3 sequence: CASSRGTANTEAFF. As DNA, the CDR3 is TGTGCCAGCAGCCGAGGGACGGCGAACACTGAAGCTTTCTTT.

V gene TRBV5-1 combines with J gene TRBJ2-7; tentative D call: TRBD1 (6 bases). The CDR3 extends over 13 amino acids. V gave up 5 bases and J gave up 4 bases, with 13 bases separating them. Looked up from germline, CDR1 is SGHRS and CDR2 is YFSETQ. The CDR3 here is CASSLRQGYEQYF. CDR3 nucleotides: TGCGCCAGCAGTTTAAGGCAGGGGTACGAGCAGTACTTC.

This clone has only one observation. The chain employs TRBV7-9 and TRBJ1-5; D remains ambiguous. V was cut by 3 bases and J by 4 bases, with 4 bases left in between. Germline CDR1 is SEHNR and CDR2 is FQNEAQ (reference sequence). This CDR3 is built from 12 residues. The CDR3 DNA reads TGTGCCAGCAGCTTCGGGAATCAGCCCCAGCATTTT. Translation gives CASSFGNQPQHF.

In its sample, this clone was seen once. The chain has TRBV7-7 and TRBJ2-5; TRBD2 is a possible D gene (5 bases). Trimming pared 2 bases from V and 7 bases from J, leaving 11 bases between. Germline V gene data show CDR1 as SSHAT and CDR2 as FNYEAQ (reference sequence). This CDR3 spans 13 amino acids. For the CDR3, the DNA is TGTGCCAGCAGCTTATCCGGGGTTGGGACCCAGTACTTC. It yields the protein CASSLSGVGTQYF.

The chain carries TRBV27 and TRBJ2-1; 14 positions agree with TRBD2. The junction had 6 bases not matched to a gene; V was cut back by 5 bases and J by 0 bases. This CDR3 spans 18 amino acids. Germline-derived CDR1 and CDR2 are MNHEY and SMNVEV (reference sequence). CDR3 amino acids: CASSGSTSGGGSYNEQFF. The CDR3 DNA follows: TGTGCCAGCAGTGGATCGACTAGCGGGGGGGGCTCCTACAATGAGCAGTTCTTC.

The chain has TRBV7-9 and TRBJ2-7; D unclear. V was pared by 5 bases and J by 3 bases, with 20 bases between. The V gene's germline CDR1 is SEHNR and CDR2 FQNEAQ (reference sequence). The CDR3 has 16 amino acids. CDR3 nucleotide sequence: TGTGCCAGCAGCCCCCTAAGTTCCTCCCAGGTCTACGAGCAGTACTTC. Translated: CASSPLSSSQVYEQYF.

The chain employs TRBV4-1 and TRBJ1-3; a possible D gene is TRBD1 (6 bases). V was clipped by 5 bases and J by 1 base, with 15 bases between them. The germline V gene encodes CDR1 MGHRA and CDR2 YSYEKL. The CDR3 length is 16 residues. Here the CDR3 reads CASSVEQGRSGNTIYF. The CDR3 DNA follows: TGCGCCAGCAGCGTGGAACAGGGTAGGTCTGGAAACACCATATATTTT.

Worth noting for this clone: A read error may account for a junction end that differs from germline. This chain uses TRBV7-7 with TRBJ2-5, with D tentatively TRBD2 (5 bases). CDR3 length: 16 residues. The germline V gene encodes CDR1 SSHAT and CDR2 FNYEAQ (reference sequence). For the CDR3, the DNA is TGTGCTAGCAGCTTAAGGAGGCAGCGAGGCGAAGAGACCCAGTACTTC. Translated, it gives CASSLRRQRGEETQYF. The full variable domain, its missing parts supplied by reference TRBV7-7 and TRBJ2-5, is GAGVSQSPRYKVTKRGQDVTLRCDPISSHATLYWYQQALGQGPEFLTYFNYEAQPDKSGLPSDRFSAERPEGSISTLTIQRTEQRDSAMYRCASSLRRQRGEETQYFGPGTRLLVL.

The rearrangement uses TRBV7-8 and TRBJ2-5, with TRBD2 matching 14 bases. The V and J ends lost 2 bases and 2 bases, in that order; junction bases with no gene match: 7. The CDR3 totals 18 residues. Germline loops: CDR1 SGHVS, CDR2 FQNEAQ. The CDR3 reads CASSLRTSGGPLQETQYF. In nucleotides, the CDR3 is TGTGCCAGCAGCTTAAGGACTAGCGGGGGGCCTCTACAAGAGACCCAGTACTTC.

The chain is built from TRBV5-1 and TRBJ1-3; D is perhaps TRBD1 (5 bases). V was clipped by 3 bases and J by 3 bases, with 16 bases between them. From germline, CDR1 is SGHRS and CDR2 YFSETQ. CDR3 size: 16 residues. The CDR3 reads CASSWTGGKGGNTIYF. The CDR3 DNA follows: TGCGCCAGCAGCTGGACTGGGGGAAAAGGTGGAAACACCATATATTTT.

The CDR3 loop is CASSDGLSDYGYTF. CDR3 in DNA: TGTGCCAGCAGTGACGGGTTGTCAGACTATGGCTACACCTTC. The chain couples TRBV2 to TRBJ1-2; D remains ambiguous. CDR1 and CDR2 from the germline V gene are SNHLY and FYNNEI. This CDR3 spans 14 amino acids. V lost 3 bases to trimming and J lost 3 bases, with 11 bases between them.

In this sample, this clone turned up a few times. The chain recombines TRBV21-1 with TRBJ2-1; TRBD1, the table's D call, was not compared with the DNA. TRBV21-1 is classified as a pseudogene. The CDR3 totals 18 residues. The CDR3 protein is CASSKGIRGSSWSNEQFF. The CDR3 DNA follows: TGTGCCAGCAGCAAAGGTATCAGGGGGAGTAGTTGGAGTAATGAGCAGTTCTTC.

J is TRBJ2-3 and V is TRBV28; TRBD2 aligns across 11 bases. There are 14 residues in the CDR3. CDR1 MDHEN and CDR2 SYDVKM come from the germline V gene. V trimming: 5 bases; J trimming: 10 bases; junction bases outside the gene matches: 8. CDR3 sequence (DNA): TGTGCCAGCAGTACCCCGACTAGCGGGGCCCCGCAGTATTTT. Encoded protein: CASSTPTSGAPQYF.

The chain recombines TRBV6-1 with TRBJ2-3; D may be TRBD1 (6 bases). The germline CDR1 and CDR2 sequences are MNHNS and SASEGT. The CDR3 contains 16 residues. Trimming stripped 1 base from V and 6 bases from J, with 17 bases between. Here the CDR3 DNA reads TGTGCCAGCAGTGAAGGACAGGTATCTCTCGTTGATACGCAGTATTTT. This codes for CASSEGQVSLVDTQYF.

This chain joins TRBV10-2 and TRBJ2-2; 11 bases line up with TRBD2. The CDR3 has 16 residues. The trim removed 6 bases at V and 3 bases at J, leaving 6 bases unmatched. Germline V gene data show CDR1 as WSHSY and CDR2 as SAAADI. CDR3: CASRVGLADHTGELFF. CDR3 sequence (DNA): TGCGCCAGCAGGGTGGGACTAGCGGACCACACCGGGGAGCTGTTTTTT.